The clone carrying this T cell receptor beta chain occurred a few times. The ends lost 0 bases at V and 7 bases at J; junction bases unmatched: 0. Germline V gene lookup returns CDR1 SGHNT and CDR2 YYREEE (reference sequence). CDR3 length: 15 amino acids. Sorted populations all exceeded 95% purity. The data are from a study of beta chain features in type 1 diabetes. The investigators reverse transcribed all of the isolated RNA, so they sequenced expressed TCRB transcripts. Profiling relied on immunoSEQ multiplex PCR, and the TCRdb table lists in-frame clones only, not all of them. The data contain 350,000 to 450,000 clones, about 14% of them seen just once; the ten biggest clones take up about 0.04%.

Sequencing was carried out using naive CD4+ T cells from blood. This receptor was identified in a young man in good health. The chain uses TRBV5-4 and TRBJ2-1; 14 nucleotides agree with TRBD2. Written as DNA, the CDR3 is TGTGCCAGCAGCTTGGGACTAGCGGGAGGGAATGAGCAGTTCTTC. Its protein product is CASSLGLAGGNEQFF.